A single sample is the source of the 14 T cell receptor beta chains below, sequenced in a study of shared clonotypes between healthy human individuals. The method was immunoSEQ multiplex PCR; TCRdb's version includes in-frame clones alone and lacks a portion of them. The repertoire has about 2 million clones, approximately 94% of them found once; the top ten carry under 1.5%. CD45RO-negative CD8 cells positively selected for CCR7 made up the naive population, which excluded terminally differentiated effector memory CD45RA+ cells. Sequences were obtained from naive CD8+ T cells sorted from blood. The receptors were gathered from a man aged 18-30 years in good health.

Here the CDR3 DNA reads TGTGCCAGCAGTGCGGGACTAGCGGACTCCTACGAGCAGTACTTC. It translates to CASSAGLADSYEQYF. This chain joins TRBV6-6 and TRBJ2-7; 11 bases line up with TRBD2. CDR1 is MNHNY and CDR2 is SVGAGI in the germline V gene (reference sequence). J lost 0 bases, V lost 5 bases, and 3 bases had no gene match. The CDR3 has 15 amino acids.

CDR3 sequence: CASSVQGRSEETQYF. The CDR3 nucleotides read TGTGCCAGCAGCGTACAGGGTCGTTCGGAAGAGACCCAGTACTTC. This chain joins TRBV9 and TRBJ2-5; tentative D call: TRBD1 (5 bases). CDR3 length: 15 amino acids. CDR1 SGDLS and CDR2 YYNGEE come from the germline V gene. The V end lost 1 base, the J end lost 3 bases, and 13 bases lay between the germline ends.

V gene TRBV5-6 combines with J gene TRBJ2-3; TRBD2 matches 14 bases. The CDR3 is made up of 15 amino acids. The V gene end was trimmed by 4 bases and the J gene end by 6 bases; junction bases not matched to a gene: 4. Germline V gene lookup returns CDR1 SGHDT and CDR2 YYEEEE. CDR3 in amino acids: CASSPGTSGGDTQYF. CDR3 coding DNA: TGTGCCAGCAGCCCCGGGACTAGCGGGGGTGATACGCAGTATTTT.

CDR3 sequence reads: CASSLYAMGVQMNTEAFF. CDR3 bases: TGTGCCAGCAGCTTATACGCGATGGGGGTACAGATGAACACTGAAGCTTTCTTT. The chain joins TRBV11-2 to TRBJ1-1, with D possibly matching TRBD1 (5 bases). This CDR3 has 18 residues. The V gene's germline CDR1 is SGHAT and CDR2 FQNNGV. Trimming stripped 2 bases from V and 0 bases from J, with 19 bases between.

The chain combines TRBV12-5 with TRBJ2-7; D gene ambiguous. Trimming removed 5 bases from V and 6 bases from J, with 8 bases in between. Germline lookup yields CDR1 LGHNT and CDR2 FRNRAP. The CDR3 consists of 11 residues. CDR3 DNA: TGTGCTAGTGGTGATTTACCCGAGCAGTACTTC. It specifies CASGDLPEQYF.

This chain uses TRBV27 with TRBJ2-1; TRBD2 matches at 8 bases. After removal of 3 bases from V and 12 bases from J, the junction contained 7 bases not matched to a gene. This CDR3 comprises 13 residues. CDR1 MNHEY and CDR2 SMNVEV come from the germline V gene (reference sequence). The CDR3 DNA follows: TGTGCCAGCAGTTTTAGCGGGGAGGCTGGGCAGTTCTTC. It is translated as CASSFSGEAGQFF.

The V and J genes are TRBV27 and TRBJ2-3; D may match TRBD1 or TRBD2 (6 bases each). The germline V gene encodes CDR1 MNHEY and CDR2 SMNVEV (reference sequence). This CDR3 contains 14 residues. V was pared by 8 bases and J by 2 bases, with 14 bases between. The CDR3 reads CASAPRGDTDTQYF. The CDR3 DNA reads TGTGCCAGCGCTCCTAGGGGGGACACAGATACGCAGTATTTT.

The J gene is TRBJ2-7, the V gene TRBV2; 7 nucleotides align to TRBD1. Germline trimming cut 7 bases from V and 2 bases from J; bases unmatched to any gene: 5. CDR1 is SNHLY, CDR2 FYNNEI, per germline. CDR3 size: 13 residues. The CDR3 region has the DNA TGTGCCAGCACCTACGGGACAGCCTACGAGCAGTACTTC. This codes for CASTYGTAYEQYF.

This chain connects TRBV7-3 to TRBJ2-1; D could derive from TRBD1 or TRBD2 (5 bases each). CDR3 length: 13 amino acids. V was clipped by 8 bases and J by 0 bases, with 8 bases between them. CDR1 and CDR2 from the germline V gene are SGHTA and FQGTGA. The CDR3 loop reads CASGGSSYNEQFF. The CDR3 DNA is TGTGCCAGCGGGGGTAGCTCCTACAATGAGCAGTTCTTC.

V and J are TRBV29-1 and TRBJ2-2; no clear D. The CDR3 has 13 amino acids. V was cut by 6 bases and J by 6 bases, with 14 bases left in between. CDR1 SQVTM and CDR2 ANQGSEA come from the germline V gene. CDR3 residues: CSVEPRGPGELFF. CDR3 coding DNA: TGCAGCGTAGAACCCCGAGGCCCCGGGGAGCTGTTTTTT.

This rearrangement joins TRBV25-1 to TRBJ2-7; D may be TRBD1 (5 bases). V lost 3 bases, J lost 9 bases, and 9 bases lay in between. Germline V lookup: CDR1 MGHDK, CDR2 SYGVNS. There are 11 residues in the CDR3. CDR3 sequence: CASSDLTAQYF. DNA of the CDR3: TGTGCCAGCAGTGATCTGACAGCGCAGTACTTC.

The chain carries TRBV7-9 and TRBJ1-4; 7 positions agree with TRBD1. There are 16 residues in the CDR3. The germline CDR1 and CDR2 sequences are SEHNR and FQNEAQ (reference sequence). Losses at the gene ends were 4 bases for V and 10 bases for J; bases not matched to a gene: 15. CDR3 loop: CASSSGAGTAVGKLFF. The CDR3 DNA is TGTGCCAGCAGCTCCGGGGCCGGGACAGCAGTTGGAAAACTGTTTTTT.

This clone was recorded once. The rearrangement joins TRBV5-1 to TRBJ2-7; 12 bases fit TRBD2. Germline V gives CDR1 SGHRS, CDR2 YFSETQ. The CDR3 runs to 13 residues. The V gene end was trimmed by 8 bases and the J gene end by 6 bases; junction bases not matched to a gene: 6. The CDR3 spells CASRPGLAGEQYF. The CDR3 DNA sequence: TGCGCCAGTCGACCGGGACTAGCGGGCGAGCAGTACTTC.

The chain uses TRBV10-1 and TRBJ2-5; no clear D gene. In germline, CDR1 is WNHNN, CDR2 SYGVQD (reference sequence). The CDR3 is made up of 15 amino acids. V gave up 0 bases and J gave up 1 base, with 9 bases separating them. CDR3 in amino acids: CASSESGQSQETQYF. The CDR3 DNA reads TGCGCCAGCAGTGAGTCGGGCCAGTCCCAAGAGACCCAGTACTTC.